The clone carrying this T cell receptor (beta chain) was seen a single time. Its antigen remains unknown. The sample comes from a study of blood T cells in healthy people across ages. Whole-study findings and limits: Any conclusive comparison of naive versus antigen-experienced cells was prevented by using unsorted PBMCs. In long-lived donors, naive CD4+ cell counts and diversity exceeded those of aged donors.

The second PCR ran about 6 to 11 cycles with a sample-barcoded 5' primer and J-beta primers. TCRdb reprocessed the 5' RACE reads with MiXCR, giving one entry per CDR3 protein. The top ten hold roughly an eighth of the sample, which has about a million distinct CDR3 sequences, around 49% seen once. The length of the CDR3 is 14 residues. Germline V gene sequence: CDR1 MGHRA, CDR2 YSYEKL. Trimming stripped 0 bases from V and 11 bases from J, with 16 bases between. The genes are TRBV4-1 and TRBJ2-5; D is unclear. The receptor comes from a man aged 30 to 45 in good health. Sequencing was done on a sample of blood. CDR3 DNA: TGCGCCAGCAGCCAAGATCCCCTAACCGCTGAGCAGTACTTC. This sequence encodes CASSQDPLTAEQYF.